Listed here are 22 T cell receptor beta chains from one sample, sequenced in a study of T cells in Graves' hyperthyroidism and ophthalmopathy. Authors of the study amplified TCR beta CDR3 regions from RNA transcripts. Researchers ran a first-round RT-PCR on the TCR CDR3 using the HTBI primer set. One entry per CDR3 protein, called by TCRdb with MiXCR from the multiplex PCR reads. This sample yields hundreds of thousands of distinct CDR3 sequences, of which 22% are seen a single time; under 55% belongs to the top ten. The specimen was blood. The receptors derive from a woman in her 70s with Graves' ophthalmopathy.

This clonotype was observed once. The V gene is TRBV18, the J gene TRBJ2-1, with 8 bases matching TRBD1. The V segment lost 3 bases and the J segment 12 bases; nucleotides outside the gene matches: 16. Germline V lookup: CDR1 KGHSH, CDR2 LQKENI. This CDR3 has 16 residues. The CDR3, as DNA: TGTGCCAGCTCACCGCGAGGACAGGGCCCAACCCCGGTGCAGTTCTTC. Protein product: CASSPRGQGPTPVQFF. Together with reference TRBV18 and TRBJ2-1, the CDR3 gives the full variable domain: NAGVMQNPRHLVRRRGQEARLRCSPMKGHSHVYWYRQLPEEGLKFMVYLQKENIIDESGMPKERFSAEFPKEGPSILRIQQVVRGDSAAYFCASSPRGQGPTPVQFFGPGTRLTVL.

The CDR3 reads CASSESASGRSGKQFF. CDR3 in DNA: TGTGCCAGCAGTGAATCAGCTAGCGGGAGATCAGGTAAGCAGTTCTTC. V gene TRBV6-1 combines with J gene TRBJ2-1; TRBD2 agrees at 10 bases. Trimming at V came to 2 bases and at J to 11 bases, leaving 12 bases not matched to a gene. This CDR3 contains 16 residues. CDR1 and CDR2 (germline): MNHNS, SASEGT.

V is TRBV7-9 and J is TRBJ2-5, with D possibly TRBD1 on 6 matching bases. V lost 5 bases and J 4 bases, leaving 14 bases between the germline ends. From germline, CDR1 is SEHNR and CDR2 FQNEAQ (reference sequence). There are 14 residues in the CDR3. CDR3 nucleotides: TGTGCCAGCAGCCACAGGGTTGCGGGAGAGACCCAGTACTTC. It yields the protein CASSHRVAGETQYF.

V is TRBV6-5 and J is TRBJ1-1; D may be TRBD1 (5 bases). The CDR3 is 14 residues long. The germline V and J ends were trimmed by 0 bases and 5 bases, with 10 bases remaining between them. Germline lookup yields CDR1 MNHEY and CDR2 SVGAGI. CDR3 sequence (DNA): TGTGCCAGCAGTTACTCGATCAGGGCAACTGAAGCTTTCTTT. Translation: CASSYSIRATEAFF.

This clonotype appeared a few times. The chain couples TRBV7-9 to TRBJ1-1; D possibly corresponds to TRBD1 (6 bases). Germline assignment: CDR1 SEHNR and CDR2 FQNEAQ (reference sequence). The CDR3 runs 18 residues. Trimming took off 4 bases at V and 4 bases at J, with 25 bases between the two ends. CDR3 DNA: TGTGCCAGCAGCTATTTTCACCTGGGGGGGCGGGACGGCACTGAAGCTTTCTTT. This sequence encodes CASSYFHLGGRDGTEAFF.

This chain joins TRBV2 and TRBJ2-7, with no clear D. V was trimmed by 4 bases and J by 7 bases, leaving 8 bases between them. The germline CDR1 and CDR2 sequences are SNHLY and FYNNEI. The CDR3 covers 11 residues. The CDR3 sequence: CASSAFEEQYF. CDR3 nucleotide sequence: TGTGCCAGCAGTGCCTTCGAAGAGCAGTACTTC.

The rearrangement joins TRBV14 to TRBJ1-6; D unclear. This CDR3 is 14 amino acids long. V was clipped by 1 base and J by 10 bases, with 11 bases between them. The germline V gene has CDR1 SGHDN and CDR2 FVKESK. In nucleotides, the CDR3 is TGTGCCAGCAGCCAAGTTCCCTCAAGGTCACCCCTCCACTTT. This translates into CASSQVPSRSPLHF.

This clonotype was observed many times. J is TRBJ2-1 and V is TRBV9; 10 nucleotides agree with TRBD2. This CDR3 spans 16 amino acids. Losses at the gene ends were 5 bases for V and 5 bases for J; bases not matched to a gene: 10. The germline V gene encodes CDR1 SGDLS and CDR2 YYNGEE. The CDR3 nucleotides are TGTGCCAGCAGACCCCCCGGGACTAGCGACCACAATGAGCAGTTCTTC. Encoded protein: CASRPPGTSDHNEQFF.

This clonotype was observed many times. The rearrangement joins TRBV27 to TRBJ1-6, with D possibly being TRBD1 (5 bases). CDR1 MNHEY and CDR2 SMNVEV come from the germline V gene (reference sequence). This CDR3 region has 14 residues. Trimming took 2 bases from V and 5 from J, leaving 7 bases between them. The CDR3 bases are TGTGCCAGCAGTTTAAGGGGAAATAATTCACCCCTCCACTTT. This translates into CASSLRGNNSPLHF.

This clonotype has a handful of counts. The CDR3 sequence is CASSPTGWEAYEQYF. In DNA, the CDR3 is TGTGCCAGCAGCCCTACAGGGTGGGAAGCCTACGAGCAGTACTTC. V and J are TRBV9 and TRBJ2-7, with D possibly being TRBD1 (6 bases). Germline CDR1 and CDR2: SGDLS and YYNGEE. The CDR3 is made up of 15 amino acids. Trimming shortened V by 4 bases and J by 2 bases, and 16 bases separated the two germline ends.

This clonotype was observed at least ten times. This chain uses TRBV3-1 with TRBJ2-7; D might be TRBD2 (5 bases). This CDR3 is 15 amino acids long. V lost 0 bases and J 4 bases, leaving 13 bases between the germline ends. CDR1 is LGHDT, CDR2 YNNKEL, per germline (reference sequence). The CDR3 DNA reads as TGTGCCAGCAGCCAAGATCATCACAGACTATACGAGCAGTACTTC. As protein: CASSQDHHRLYEQYF.

Only a few counts were recorded for this clonotype. This chain uses TRBV6-5 with TRBJ1-2; D unresolved. This CDR3 spans 17 amino acids. Germline V lookup: CDR1 MNHEY, CDR2 SVGAGI. Deletions cut 2 bases from V and 4 bases from J, with 20 bases between. In DNA, the CDR3 is TGTGCCAGCAGTTACGACGGCGGTCGACGGAGGACCTATGGCTACACCTTC. Its translation: CASSYDGGRRRTYGYTF.

The CDR3 region has the DNA TGTGCCATCAGTAACCTCGGACTAGCGGGAGCGAGAACCGGGGAGCTGTTTTTT. Its translation is CAISNLGLAGARTGELFF. The chain links TRBV10-3 to TRBJ2-2, with 13 bases aligning to TRBD2. Germline trimming cut 5 bases from V and 5 bases from J; bases unmatched to any gene: 11. The CDR3 runs 18 residues. Looked up from germline, CDR1 is ENHRY and CDR2 is SYGVKD.

There are a few counts of this clonotype. The chain has TRBV30 and TRBJ2-2, with a weak D call TRBD2 (5 bases). This CDR3 comprises 14 residues. V lost 5 bases, J lost 5 bases, and 15 bases lay in between. Germline V gene lookup returns CDR1 GTSNPN and CDR2 SVGIG (reference sequence). The chain's CDR3 is CAWSDFTGTGELFF. CDR3 bases: TGTGCCTGGTCGGACTTCACGGGTACCGGGGAGCTGTTTTTT.

This clonotype was observed a single time. The rearrangement joins TRBV29-1 to TRBJ2-5, with 8 bases aligning to TRBD1. The CDR3 spans 13 residues. Germline V CDR1 and CDR2: SQVTM, ANQGSEA. The V and J ends lost 4 bases and 5 bases, in that order; junction bases with no gene match: 6. The CDR3: CSVVAGGGETQYF. In DNA form, the CDR3 reads TGCAGCGTTGTGGCAGGGGGCGGGGAGACCCAGTACTTC.

This clonotype has a handful of counts. The gene calls are TRBV5-1 and TRBJ1-6, with D unresolved. Germline CDR1 and CDR2: SGHRS and YFSETQ. The V and J ends lost 0 bases and 3 bases respectively, with 7 bases between them. The CDR3 has 15 amino acids. The CDR3 sequence is CASSLEQFYNSPLHF. In nucleotides, the CDR3 is TGCGCCAGCAGCTTGGAACAGTTCTATAATTCACCCCTCCACTTT. Looking up the rest from reference TRBV5-1 and TRBJ1-6 gives the full variable domain: KAGVTQTPRYLIKTRGQQVTLSCSPISGHRSVSWYQQTPGQGLQFLFEYFSETQRNKGNFPGRFSGRQFSNSRSEMNVSTLELGDSALYLCASSLEQFYNSPLHFGNGTRLTVT.

Ten or more counts support this clonotype. The chain is built from TRBV11-1 and TRBJ2-2; possible D gene TRBD1, 6 bases. Germline lookup yields CDR1 SGHAT and CDR2 FQDESV (reference sequence). Trimming stripped 2 bases from V and 2 bases from J, with 12 bases between. The CDR3 runs 16 residues. The CDR3 DNA sequence: TGTGCCAGCAGCTTAACCAGGACAGTAAACACCGGGGAGCTGTTTTTT. This translates into CASSLTRTVNTGELFF. Full variable domain (remainder filled in from reference TRBV11-1 and TRBJ2-2): EAEVAQSPRYKITEKSQAVAFWCDPISGHATLYWYRQILGQGPELLVQFQDESVVDDSQLPKDRFSAERLKGVDSTLKIQPAELGDSAMYLCASSLTRTVNTGELFFGEGSRLTVL.

V is TRBV5-1 and J is TRBJ2-7; TRBD1 is a possible D gene (6 bases). CDR3 length: 14 residues. Trimming removed 2 bases at V and 5 bases at J, with 14 bases between. Per the germline V gene, CDR1 is SGHRS and CDR2 is YFSETQ. CDR3 DNA: TGCGCCAGCAGCTTAGGACAGCCCAGGAACGAGCAGTACTTC. Amino acids: CASSLGQPRNEQYF.

This rearrangement joins TRBV6-5 to TRBJ1-2; D remains unclear. The V end was cut by 3 bases, the J end by 2 bases, with 16 bases between. The CDR3 loop spans 16 amino acids. The germline V gene encodes CDR1 MNHEY and CDR2 SVGAGI. The CDR3 coding sequence is TGTGCCAGCAGTTATCTTCCCCCCCTGACCAACTATGGCTACACCTTC. Its protein is CASSYLPPLTNYGYTF.

The chain combines TRBV5-4 with TRBJ2-1, with D unclear. Germline loops: CDR1 SGHNT, CDR2 YYREEE (reference sequence). The ends were cut back, 3 bases at V and 0 bases at J, with 16 bases in the middle. The CDR3 contains 17 residues. In DNA, the CDR3 is TGTGCCAGCAGCTCTACCCTACGGAGACTCTCCTACAATGAGCAGTTCTTC. The encoded protein is CASSSTLRRLSYNEQFF.

This clonotype appeared many times. This sequence joins TRBV2 and TRBJ2-3; D may correspond to TRBD1 or TRBD2 (5 bases each). V lost 4 bases and J 1 base, leaving 12 bases between the germline ends. This CDR3 spans 15 amino acids. Per germline, CDR1 SNHLY and CDR2 FYNNEI. CDR3 in DNA: TGTGCCAGCAGTGTGCGGCAGGGAGGCACAGATACGCAGTATTTT. Translated, it gives CASSVRQGGTDTQYF.

This clonotype was detected many times. V is TRBV27 and J is TRBJ2-2; 9 bases are shared with TRBD1. V gave up 5 bases and J gave up 0 bases; unmatched junction bases: 4. The CDR3 extends over 16 amino acids. Germline CDR1 MNHEY, CDR2 SMNVEV (reference sequence). CDR3 residues: CASSKDRGTNTGELFF. The CDR3 DNA follows: TGTGCCAGCAGTAAAGACAGGGGGACGAACACCGGGGAGCTGTTTTTT.